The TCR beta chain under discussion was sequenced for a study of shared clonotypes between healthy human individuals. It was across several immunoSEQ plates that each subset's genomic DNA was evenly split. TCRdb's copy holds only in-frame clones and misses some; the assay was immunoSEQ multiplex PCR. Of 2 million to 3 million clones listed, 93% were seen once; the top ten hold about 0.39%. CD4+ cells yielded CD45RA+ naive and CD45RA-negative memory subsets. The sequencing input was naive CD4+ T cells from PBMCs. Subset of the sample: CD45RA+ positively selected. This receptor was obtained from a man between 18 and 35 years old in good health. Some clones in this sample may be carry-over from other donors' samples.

CDR3 amino acids: CASTPGGVITSYNEQFF. In DNA form, the CDR3 reads TGCGCCAGCACCCCAGGGGGCGTTATTACTTCTTACAATGAGCAGTTCTTC. V gene TRBV5-1 combines with J gene TRBJ2-1; 8 bases map to TRBD1. After removal of 6 bases from V and 4 bases from J, the junction contained 15 bases not matched to a gene. The CDR3 loop spans 17 amino acids. The germline CDR1 and CDR2 sequences are SGHRS and YFSETQ.